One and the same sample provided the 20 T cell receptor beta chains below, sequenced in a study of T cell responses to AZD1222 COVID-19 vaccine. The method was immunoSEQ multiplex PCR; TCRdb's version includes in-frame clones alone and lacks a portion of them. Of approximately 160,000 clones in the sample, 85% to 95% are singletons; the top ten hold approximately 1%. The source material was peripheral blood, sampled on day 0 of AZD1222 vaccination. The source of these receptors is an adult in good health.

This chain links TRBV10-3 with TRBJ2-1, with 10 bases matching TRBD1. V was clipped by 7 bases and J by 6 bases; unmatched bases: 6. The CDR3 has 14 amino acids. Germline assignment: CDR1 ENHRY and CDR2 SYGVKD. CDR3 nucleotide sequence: TGTGCCATCACCATAGGGACAGGGGTCAATGAGCAGTTCTTC. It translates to CAITIGTGVNEQFF.

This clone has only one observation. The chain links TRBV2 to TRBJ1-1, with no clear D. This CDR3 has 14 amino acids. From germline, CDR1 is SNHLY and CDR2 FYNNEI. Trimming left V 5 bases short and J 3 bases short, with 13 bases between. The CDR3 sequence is CASSPLDVYTEAFF. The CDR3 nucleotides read TGTGCCAGCAGTCCCCTTGACGTATACACTGAAGCTTTCTTT.

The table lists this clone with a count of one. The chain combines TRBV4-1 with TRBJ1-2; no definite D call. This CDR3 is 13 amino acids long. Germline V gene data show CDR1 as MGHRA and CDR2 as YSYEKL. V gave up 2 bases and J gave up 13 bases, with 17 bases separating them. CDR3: CASSQNDLIRFTF. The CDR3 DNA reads TGCGCCAGCAGCCAAAATGACCTTATACGTTTCACCTTC.

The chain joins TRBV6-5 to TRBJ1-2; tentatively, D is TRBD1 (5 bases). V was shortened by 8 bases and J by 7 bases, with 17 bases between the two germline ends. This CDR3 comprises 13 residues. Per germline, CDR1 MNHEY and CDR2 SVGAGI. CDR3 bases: TGTGCCAGCGGACTGGGGAGGGGTCTTGGCTACACCTTC. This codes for CASGLGRGLGYTF.

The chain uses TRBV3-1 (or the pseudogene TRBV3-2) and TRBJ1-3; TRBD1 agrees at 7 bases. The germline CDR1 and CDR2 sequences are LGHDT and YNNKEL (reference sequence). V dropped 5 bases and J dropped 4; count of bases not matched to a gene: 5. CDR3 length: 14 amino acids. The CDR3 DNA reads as TGTGCCAGCAGCTTCGGGACAGCCGGAAACACCATATATTTT. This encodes CASSFGTAGNTIYF.

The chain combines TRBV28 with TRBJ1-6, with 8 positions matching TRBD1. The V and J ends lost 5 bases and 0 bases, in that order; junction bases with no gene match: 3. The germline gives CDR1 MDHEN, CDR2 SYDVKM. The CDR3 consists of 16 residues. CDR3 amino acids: CASSNRGGSYNSPLHF. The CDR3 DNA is TGTGCCAGCAGTAACAGGGGGGGCTCCTATAATTCACCCCTCCACTTT.

The CDR3 here is CASSSRSAGNTIYF. CDR3 in DNA: TGTGCCAGCAGCTCGAGATCCGCTGGAAACACCATATATTTT. The rearrangement joins TRBV7-8 to TRBJ1-3; D uncertain. The CDR3 is 14 residues long. V lost 4 bases to trimming and J lost 2 bases, with 9 bases between them. The germline V gene encodes CDR1 SGHVS and CDR2 FQNEAQ.

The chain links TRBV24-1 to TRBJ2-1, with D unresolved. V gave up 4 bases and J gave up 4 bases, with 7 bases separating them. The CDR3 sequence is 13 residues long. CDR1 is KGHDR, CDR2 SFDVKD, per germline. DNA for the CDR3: TGTGCCACCAGTGACCTTAGGTACAATGAGCAGTTCTTC. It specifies CATSDLRYNEQFF.

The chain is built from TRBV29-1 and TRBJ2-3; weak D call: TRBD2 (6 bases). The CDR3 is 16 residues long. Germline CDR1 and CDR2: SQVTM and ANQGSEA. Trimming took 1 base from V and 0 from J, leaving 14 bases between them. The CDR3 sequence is CSVEGRSGTSTDTQYF. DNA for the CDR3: TGCAGCGTTGAAGGACGGTCGGGGACTAGCACAGATACGCAGTATTTT.

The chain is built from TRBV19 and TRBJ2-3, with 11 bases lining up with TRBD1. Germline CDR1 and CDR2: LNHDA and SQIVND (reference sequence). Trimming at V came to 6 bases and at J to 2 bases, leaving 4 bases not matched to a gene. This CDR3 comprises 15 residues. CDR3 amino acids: CASSLGQGATDTQYF. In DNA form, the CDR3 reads TGTGCCAGTAGCCTCGGACAGGGGGCCACAGATACGCAGTATTTT.

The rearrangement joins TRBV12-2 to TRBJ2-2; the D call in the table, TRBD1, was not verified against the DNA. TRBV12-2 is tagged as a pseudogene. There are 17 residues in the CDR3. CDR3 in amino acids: CASRLGGRDRGFGELFF. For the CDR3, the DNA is TGTGCAAGTCGCTTAGGAGGCCGGGACAGGGGTTTCGGGGAGCTGTTTTTT.

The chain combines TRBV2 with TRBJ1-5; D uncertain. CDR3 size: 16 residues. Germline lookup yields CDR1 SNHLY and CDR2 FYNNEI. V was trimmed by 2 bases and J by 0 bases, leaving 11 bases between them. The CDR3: CASSERVSDSNQPQHF. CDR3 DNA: TGTGCCAGCAGTGAACGGGTCAGCGATAGCAATCAGCCCCAGCATTTT. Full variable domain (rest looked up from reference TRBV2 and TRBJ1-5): EPEVTQTPSHQVTQMGQEVILRCVPISNHLYFYWYRQILGQKVEFLVSFYNNEISEKSEIFDDQFSVERPDGSNFTLKIRSTKLEDSAMYFCASSERVSDSNQPQHFGDGTRLSIL.

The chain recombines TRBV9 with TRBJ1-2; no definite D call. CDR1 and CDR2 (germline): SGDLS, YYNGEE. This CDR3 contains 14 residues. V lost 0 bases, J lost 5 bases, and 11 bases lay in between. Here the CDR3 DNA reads TGTGCCAGCAGCGTAGAACAGAGAGGTTATGGCTACACCTTC. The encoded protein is CASSVEQRGYGYTF.

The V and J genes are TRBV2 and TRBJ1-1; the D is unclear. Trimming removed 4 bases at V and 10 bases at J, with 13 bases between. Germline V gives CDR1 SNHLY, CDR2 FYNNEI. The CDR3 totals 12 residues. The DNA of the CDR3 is TGTGCCAGCAGTGCTGGGATCCCCGGAGCTTTCTTT. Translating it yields CASSAGIPGAFF.

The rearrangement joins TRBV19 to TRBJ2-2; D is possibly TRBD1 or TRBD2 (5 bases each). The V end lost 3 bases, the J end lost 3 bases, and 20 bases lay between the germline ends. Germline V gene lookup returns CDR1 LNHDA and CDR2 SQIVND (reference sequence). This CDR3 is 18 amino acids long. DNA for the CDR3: TGTGCCAGTAGTATTGTCAGCTTCCGTGTGGGGGACACCGGGGAGCTGTTTTTT. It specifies CASSIVSFRVGDTGELFF.

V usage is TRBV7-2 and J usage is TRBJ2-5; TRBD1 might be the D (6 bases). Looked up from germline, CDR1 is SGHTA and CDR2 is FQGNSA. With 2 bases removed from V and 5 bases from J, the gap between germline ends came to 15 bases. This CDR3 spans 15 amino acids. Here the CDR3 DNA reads TGTGCCAGCAGCTTATTAGGGGGTTCTTGGGAGACCCAGTACTTC. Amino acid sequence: CASSLLGGSWETQYF. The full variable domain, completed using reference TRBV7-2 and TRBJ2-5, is GAGVSQSPSNKVTEKGKDVELRCDPISGHTALYWYRQSLGQGLEFLIYFQGNSAPDKSGLPSDRFSAERTGGSVSTLTIQRTQQEDSAVYLCASSLLGGSWETQYFGPGTRLLVL.

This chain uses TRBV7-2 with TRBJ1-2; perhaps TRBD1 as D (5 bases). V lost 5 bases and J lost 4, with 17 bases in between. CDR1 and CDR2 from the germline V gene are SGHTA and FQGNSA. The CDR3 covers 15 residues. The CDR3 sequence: CASSAPGRGGYGYTF. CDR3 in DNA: TGTGCCAGCAGCGCCCCCGGCCGGGGGGGCTATGGCTACACCTTC.

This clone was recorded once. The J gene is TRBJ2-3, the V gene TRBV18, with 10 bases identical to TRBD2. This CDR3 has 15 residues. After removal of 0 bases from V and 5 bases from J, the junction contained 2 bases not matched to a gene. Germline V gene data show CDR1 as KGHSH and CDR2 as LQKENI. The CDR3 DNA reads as TGTGCCAGCTCACCACCTAGCGGGGGGAGAGATACGCAGTATTTT. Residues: CASSPPSGGRDTQYF.

The DNA of the CDR3 is TGTGCCAGCAGCTTTCTGAAAATGAGGGGTGGCTACACCTTC. Protein sequence: CASSFLKMRGGYTF. This chain uses TRBV11-2 with TRBJ1-2, with D possibly TRBD1 on 5 matching bases. V gave up 3 bases and J gave up 7 bases, with 15 bases separating them. This CDR3 is built from 14 residues. The germline gives CDR1 SGHAT, CDR2 FQNNGV.

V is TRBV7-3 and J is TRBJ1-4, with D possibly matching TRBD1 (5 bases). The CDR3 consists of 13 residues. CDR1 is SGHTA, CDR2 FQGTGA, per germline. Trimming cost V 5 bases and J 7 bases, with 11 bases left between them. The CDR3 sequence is CASSERQGEKLFF. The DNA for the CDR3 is TGTGCCAGCAGCGAACGGCAGGGTGAAAAACTGTTTTTT.